The TCR beta chain under discussion was sequenced for a study of blood T cell repertoires in COVID-19. Profiled with immunoSEQ multiplex PCR; TCRdb holds only in-frame clones, not every one. The table lists approximately 320,000 clones, about 82% of them singletons. The sequenced material came from peripheral blood. This TCR was recovered from a human donor in a cohort sampled during active COVID-19.

The CDR3 DNA is TGCGCCAGCAGCTTGAAGACAGGAAACTATGGCTACACCTTC. Translated: CASSLKTGNYGYTF. The chain combines TRBV5-1 with TRBJ1-2; the D gene is possibly TRBD1 (6 bases). The germline gives CDR1 SGHRS, CDR2 YFSETQ. This CDR3 spans 14 amino acids. Trimming stripped 1 base from V and 2 bases from J, with 9 bases between.